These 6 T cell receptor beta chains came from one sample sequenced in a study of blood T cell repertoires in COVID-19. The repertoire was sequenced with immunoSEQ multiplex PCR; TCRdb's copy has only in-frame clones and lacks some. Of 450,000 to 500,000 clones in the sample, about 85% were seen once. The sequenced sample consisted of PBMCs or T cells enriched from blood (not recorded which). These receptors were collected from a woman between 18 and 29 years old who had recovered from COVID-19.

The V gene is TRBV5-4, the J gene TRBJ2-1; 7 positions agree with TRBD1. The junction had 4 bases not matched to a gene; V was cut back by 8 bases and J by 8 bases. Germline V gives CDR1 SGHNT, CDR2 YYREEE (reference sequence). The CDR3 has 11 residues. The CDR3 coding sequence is TGTGCCAGTAACAGGGGAGATGAGCAGTTCTTC. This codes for CASNRGDEQFF.

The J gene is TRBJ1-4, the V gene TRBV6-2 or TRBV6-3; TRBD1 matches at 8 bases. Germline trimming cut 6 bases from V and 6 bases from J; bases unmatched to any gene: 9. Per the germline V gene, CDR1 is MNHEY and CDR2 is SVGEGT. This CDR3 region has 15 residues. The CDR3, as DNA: TGTGCCAGCAGCCACTGGACAGGGTCGGATGAAAAACTGTTTTTT. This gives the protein CASSHWTGSDEKLFF.

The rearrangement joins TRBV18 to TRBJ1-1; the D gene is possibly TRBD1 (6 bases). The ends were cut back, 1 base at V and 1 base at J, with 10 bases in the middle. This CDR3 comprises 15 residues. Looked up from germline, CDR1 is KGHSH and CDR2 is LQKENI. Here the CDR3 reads CASSPQRTENTEAFF. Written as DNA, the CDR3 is TGTGCCAGCTCACCACAGAGGACAGAGAACACTGAAGCTTTCTTT.

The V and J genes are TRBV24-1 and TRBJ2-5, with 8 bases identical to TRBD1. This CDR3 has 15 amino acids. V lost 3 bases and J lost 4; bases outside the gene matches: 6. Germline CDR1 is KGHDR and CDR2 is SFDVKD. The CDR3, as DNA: TGTGCCACCAGTGATCCTCAGGGGGCGGGAGAGACCCAGTACTTC. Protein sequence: CATSDPQGAGETQYF.

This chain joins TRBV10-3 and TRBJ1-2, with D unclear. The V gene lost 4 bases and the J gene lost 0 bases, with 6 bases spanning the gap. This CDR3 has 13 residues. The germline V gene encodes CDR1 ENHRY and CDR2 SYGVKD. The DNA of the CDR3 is TGTGCCATCAGTGCCGGGGCTAACTATGGCTACACCTTC. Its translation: CAISAGANYGYTF.

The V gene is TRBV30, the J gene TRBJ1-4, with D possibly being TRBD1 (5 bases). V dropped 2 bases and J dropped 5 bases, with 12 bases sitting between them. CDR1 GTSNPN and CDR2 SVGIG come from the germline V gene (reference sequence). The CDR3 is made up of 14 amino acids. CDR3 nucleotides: TGTGCCTGGAGTTCCCGGACATGGAATGAAAAACTGTTTTTT. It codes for CAWSSRTWNEKLFF. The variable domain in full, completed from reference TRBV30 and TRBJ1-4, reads SQTIHQWPATLVQPVGSPLSLECTVEGTSNPNLYWYRQAAGRGLQLLFYSVGIGQISSEVPQNLSASRPQDRQFILSSKKLLLSDSGFYLCAWSSRTWNEKLFFGSGTQLSVL.